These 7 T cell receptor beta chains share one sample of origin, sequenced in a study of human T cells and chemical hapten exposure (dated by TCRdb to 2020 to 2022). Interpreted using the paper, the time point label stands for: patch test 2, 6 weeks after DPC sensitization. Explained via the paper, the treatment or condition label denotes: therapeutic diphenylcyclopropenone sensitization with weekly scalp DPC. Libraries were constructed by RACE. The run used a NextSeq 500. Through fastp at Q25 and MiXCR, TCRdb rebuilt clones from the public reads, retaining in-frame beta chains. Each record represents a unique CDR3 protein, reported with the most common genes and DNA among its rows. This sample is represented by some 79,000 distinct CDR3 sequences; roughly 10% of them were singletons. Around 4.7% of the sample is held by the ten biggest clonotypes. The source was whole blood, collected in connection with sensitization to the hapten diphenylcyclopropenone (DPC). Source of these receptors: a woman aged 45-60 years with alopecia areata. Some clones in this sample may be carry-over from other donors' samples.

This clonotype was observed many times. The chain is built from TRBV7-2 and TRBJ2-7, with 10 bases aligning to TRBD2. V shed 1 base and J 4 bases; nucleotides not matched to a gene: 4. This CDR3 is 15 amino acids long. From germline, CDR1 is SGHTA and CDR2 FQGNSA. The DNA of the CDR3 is TGTGCCAGCAGCTTAGTAGCGGGAGGCCAGTACGAGCAGTACTTC. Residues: CASSLVAGGQYEQYF. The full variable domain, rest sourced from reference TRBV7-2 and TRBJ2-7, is GAGVSQSPSNKVTEKGKDVELRCDPISGHTALYWYRQSLGQGLEFLIYFQGNSAPDKSGLPSDRFSAERTGGSVSTLTIQRTQQEDSAVYLCASSLVAGGQYEQYFGPGTRLTVT.

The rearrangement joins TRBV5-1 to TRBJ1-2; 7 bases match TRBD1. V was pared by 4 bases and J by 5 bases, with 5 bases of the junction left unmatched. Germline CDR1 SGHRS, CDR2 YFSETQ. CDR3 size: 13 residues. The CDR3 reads CASSGGTAYGYTF. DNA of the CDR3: TGCGCCAGCAGCGGCGGGACAGCTTATGGCTACACCTTC.

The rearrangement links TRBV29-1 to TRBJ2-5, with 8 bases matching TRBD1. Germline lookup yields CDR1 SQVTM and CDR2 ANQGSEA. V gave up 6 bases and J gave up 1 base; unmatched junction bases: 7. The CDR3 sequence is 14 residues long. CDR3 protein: CSVVDRGPQETQYF. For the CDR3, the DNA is TGCAGCGTCGTCGACAGGGGACCCCAAGAGACCCAGTACTTC. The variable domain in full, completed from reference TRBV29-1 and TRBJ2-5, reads SAVISQKPSRDICQRGTSLTIQCQVDSQVTMMFWYRQQPGQSLTLIATANQGSEATYESGFVIDKFPISRPNLTFSTLTVSNMSPEDSSIYLCSVVDRGPQETQYFGPGTRLLVL.

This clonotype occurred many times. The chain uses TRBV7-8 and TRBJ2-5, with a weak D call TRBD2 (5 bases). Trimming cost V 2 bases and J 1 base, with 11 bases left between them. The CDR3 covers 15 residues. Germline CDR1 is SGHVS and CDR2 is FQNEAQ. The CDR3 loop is CASSLRLFTQETQYF. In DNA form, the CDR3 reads TGTGCCAGCAGCTTACGACTATTCACCCAAGAGACCCAGTACTTC.

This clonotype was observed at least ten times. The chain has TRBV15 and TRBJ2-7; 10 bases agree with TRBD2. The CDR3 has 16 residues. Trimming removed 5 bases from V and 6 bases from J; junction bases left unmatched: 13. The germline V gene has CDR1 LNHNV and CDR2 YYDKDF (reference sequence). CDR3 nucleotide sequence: TGTGCCACCAGCCAAGAGCCAGCGGGAGGGCCCCTCGAGCAGTACTTC. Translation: CATSQEPAGGPLEQYF.

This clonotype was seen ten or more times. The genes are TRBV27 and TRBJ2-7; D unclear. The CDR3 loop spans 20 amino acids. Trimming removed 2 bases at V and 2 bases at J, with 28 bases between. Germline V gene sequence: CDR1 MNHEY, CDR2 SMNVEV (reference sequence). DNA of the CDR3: TGTGCCAGCAGTTTACTCACGCCCTCGAGTAAGGGTATTATGACCTACGAGCAGTACTTC. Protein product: CASSLLTPSSKGIMTYEQYF.

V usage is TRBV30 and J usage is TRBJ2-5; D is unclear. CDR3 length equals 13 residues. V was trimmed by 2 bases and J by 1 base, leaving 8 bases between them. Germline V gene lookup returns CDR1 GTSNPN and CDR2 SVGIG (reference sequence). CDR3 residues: CAWSRRSQETQYF. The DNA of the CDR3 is TGTGCCTGGAGTCGGCGGAGCCAAGAGACCCAGTACTTC. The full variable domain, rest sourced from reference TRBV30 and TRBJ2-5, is SQTIHQWPATLVQPVGSPLSLECTVEGTSNPNLYWYRQAAGRGLQLLFYSVGIGQISSEVPQNLSASRPQDRQFILSSKKLLLSDSGFYLCAWSRRSQETQYFGPGTRLLVL.